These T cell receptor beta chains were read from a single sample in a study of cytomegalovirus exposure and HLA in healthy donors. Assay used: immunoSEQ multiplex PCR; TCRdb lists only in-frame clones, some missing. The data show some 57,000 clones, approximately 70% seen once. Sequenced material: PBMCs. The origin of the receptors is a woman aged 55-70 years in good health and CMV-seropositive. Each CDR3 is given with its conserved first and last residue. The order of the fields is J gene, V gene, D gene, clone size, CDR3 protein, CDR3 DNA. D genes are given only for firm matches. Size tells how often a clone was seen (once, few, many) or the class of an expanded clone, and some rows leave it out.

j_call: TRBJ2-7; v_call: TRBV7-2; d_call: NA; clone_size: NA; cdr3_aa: CASSLNREYEQYF; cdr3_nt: TGTGCCAGCAGCCTAAACAGGGAATACGAGCAGTACTTC
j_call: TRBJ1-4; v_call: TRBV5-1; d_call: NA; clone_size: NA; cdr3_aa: CASSLTTGGEKLFF; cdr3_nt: TGCGCCAGCAGCCTGACAACGGGGGGGGAAAAACTGTTTTTT
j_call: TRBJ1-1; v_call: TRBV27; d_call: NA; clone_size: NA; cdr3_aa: CASSLRTGLETEAFF; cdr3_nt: TGTGCCAGCAGTTTACGTACAGGGTTGGAGACTGAAGCTTTCTTT
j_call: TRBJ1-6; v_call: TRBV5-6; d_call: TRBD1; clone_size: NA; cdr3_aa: CASSLDGTGLNSPLHF; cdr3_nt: TGTGCCAGCAGCTTGGACGGGACAGGGTTGAATTCACCCCTCCACTTT
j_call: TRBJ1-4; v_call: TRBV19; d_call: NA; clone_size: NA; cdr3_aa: CASSADYGNKLFF; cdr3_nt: TGTGCCAGTAGTGCAGACTACGGGAACAAACTGTTTTTT
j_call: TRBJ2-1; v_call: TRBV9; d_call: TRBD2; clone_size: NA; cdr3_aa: CASSAGGAHNEQFF; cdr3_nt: TGTGCCAGCAGCGCCGGGGGGGCCCACAATGAGCAGTTCTTC
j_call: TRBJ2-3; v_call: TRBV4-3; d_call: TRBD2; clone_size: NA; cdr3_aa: CASSQGTSGGAADTQYF; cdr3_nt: TGCGCCAGCAGCCAAGGGACTAGCGGGGGGGCTGCAGATACGCAGTATTTT
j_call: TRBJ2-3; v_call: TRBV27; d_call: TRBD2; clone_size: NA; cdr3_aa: CASSDPTSTHTDTQYF; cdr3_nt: TGTGCCAGCAGTGACCCGACTAGCACCCACACAGATACGCAGTATTTT
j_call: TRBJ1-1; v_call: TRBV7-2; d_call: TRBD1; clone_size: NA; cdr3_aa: CASSSLTGEAFF; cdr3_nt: TGTGCCAGCAGCTCCTTGACAGGGGAGGCTTTCTTT
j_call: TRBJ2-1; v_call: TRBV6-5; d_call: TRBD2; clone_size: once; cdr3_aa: CASSYSRGAGYNEQFF; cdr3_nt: TGTGCCAGCAGTTACTCGCGGGGGGCTGGGTACAATGAGCAGTTCTTC
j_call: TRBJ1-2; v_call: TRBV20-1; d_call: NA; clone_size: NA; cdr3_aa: CSANAGFHTF; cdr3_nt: TGCAGTGCTAATGCCGGTTTCCACACCTTC
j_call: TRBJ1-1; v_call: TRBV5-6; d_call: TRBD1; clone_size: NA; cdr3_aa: CASSSIVQDRANTEAFF; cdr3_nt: TGTGCCAGCAGCTCCATAGTACAAGACAGGGCGAACACTGAAGCTTTCTTT
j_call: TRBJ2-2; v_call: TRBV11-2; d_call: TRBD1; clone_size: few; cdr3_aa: CASSPGQGINGELFF; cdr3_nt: TGTGCCAGCAGCCCTGGACAGGGGATAAACGGGGAGCTGTTTTTT
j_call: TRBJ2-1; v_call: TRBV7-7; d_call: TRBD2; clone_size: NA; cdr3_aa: CASSLTSGGANEQFF; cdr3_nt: TGTGCTAGCAGCCTCACTAGCGGGGGGGCAAATGAGCAGTTCTTC
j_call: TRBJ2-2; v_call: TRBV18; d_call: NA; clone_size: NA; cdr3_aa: CASSPLTGSTGELFF; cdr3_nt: TGTGCCAGCTCACCACTGACAGGCTCAACCGGGGAGCTGTTTTTT
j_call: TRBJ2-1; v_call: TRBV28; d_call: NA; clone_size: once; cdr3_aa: CASSLDITYNEQFF; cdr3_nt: TGTGCCAGCAGTTTGGACATCACCTACAATGAGCAGTTCTTC
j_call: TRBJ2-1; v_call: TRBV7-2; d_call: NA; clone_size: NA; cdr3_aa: CASSFNPAGLYNEQFF; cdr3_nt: TGTGCCAGCAGCTTCAACCCAGCGGGCCTTTACAATGAGCAGTTCTTC
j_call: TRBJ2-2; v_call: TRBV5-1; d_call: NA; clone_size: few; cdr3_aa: CASSLVGPNAGELFF; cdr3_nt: TGCGCCAGCAGCTTGGTGGGGCCCAATGCCGGGGAGCTGTTTTTT
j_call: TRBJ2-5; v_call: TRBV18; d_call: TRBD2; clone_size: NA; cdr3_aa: CASSPPITSGGQETQYF; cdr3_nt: TGTGCCAGCTCACCACCGATAACTAGCGGGGGACAAGAGACCCAGTACTTC
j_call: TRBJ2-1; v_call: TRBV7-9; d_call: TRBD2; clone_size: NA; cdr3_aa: CASSHEGLAGGTNEQFF; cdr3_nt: TGTGCCAGCAGCCACGAGGGACTAGCGGGGGGCACTAATGAGCAGTTCTTC
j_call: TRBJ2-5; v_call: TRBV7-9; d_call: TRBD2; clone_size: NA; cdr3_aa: CASSAGLAGLQETQYF; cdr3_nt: TGTGCCAGCAGCGCCGGACTAGCGGGGCTCCAAGAGACCCAGTACTTC
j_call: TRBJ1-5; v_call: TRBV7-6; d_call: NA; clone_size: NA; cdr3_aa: CASSLEGGWGGGNQPQHF; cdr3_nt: TGTGCCAGCAGCTTAGAGGGGGGTTGGGGGGGAGGCAATCAGCCCCAGCATTTT
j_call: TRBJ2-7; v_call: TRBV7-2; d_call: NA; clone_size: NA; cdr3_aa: CASSLISGESSYEQYF; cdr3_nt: TGTGCCAGCAGCTTGATCTCCGGGGAAAGCTCCTACGAGCAGTACTTC
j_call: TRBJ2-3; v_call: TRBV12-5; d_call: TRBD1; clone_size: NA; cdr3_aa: CASGTGQPSSTDTQYF; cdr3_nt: TGTGCTAGTGGTACGGGACAGCCTTCTAGCACAGATACGCAGTATTTT
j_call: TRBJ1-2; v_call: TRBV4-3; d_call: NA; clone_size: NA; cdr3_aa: CASSQDWGVYGYTF; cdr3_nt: TGCGCCAGCAGCCAAGATTGGGGGGTCTATGGCTACACCTTC
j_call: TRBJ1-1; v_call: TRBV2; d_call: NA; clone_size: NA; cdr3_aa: CASSQQGNTEAFF; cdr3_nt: TGTGCCAGCAGTCAACAGGGAAACACTGAAGCTTTCTTT
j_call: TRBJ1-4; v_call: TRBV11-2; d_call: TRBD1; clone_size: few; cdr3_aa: CASSVGQGNEKLFF; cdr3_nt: TGTGCCAGCAGCGTCGGACAGGGAAATGAAAAACTGTTTTTT
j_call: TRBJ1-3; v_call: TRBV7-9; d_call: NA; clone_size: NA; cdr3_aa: CASSATGNTIYF; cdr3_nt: TGTGCCAGCAGCGCGACAGGAAACACCATATATTTT
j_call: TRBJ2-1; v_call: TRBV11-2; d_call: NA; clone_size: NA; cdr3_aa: CASSLAYGVYNEQFF; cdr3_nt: TGTGCCAGCAGCTTAGCCTACGGTGTTTACAATGAGCAGTTCTTC
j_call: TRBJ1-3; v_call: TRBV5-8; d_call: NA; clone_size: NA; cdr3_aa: CAMDPRTFNTIYF; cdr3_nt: TGTGCCATGGACCCACGGACTTTCAACACCATATATTTT
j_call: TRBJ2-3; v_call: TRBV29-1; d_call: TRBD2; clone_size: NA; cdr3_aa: CSVELWLAGRDTQYF; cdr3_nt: TGCAGCGTTGAGCTTTGGCTAGCGGGTCGAGATACGCAGTATTTT
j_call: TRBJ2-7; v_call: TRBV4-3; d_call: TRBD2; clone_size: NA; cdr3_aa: CASSQDQRGFASEQYF; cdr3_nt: TGCGCCAGCAGCCAAGATCAGCGGGGCTTTGCGTCCGAGCAGTACTTC
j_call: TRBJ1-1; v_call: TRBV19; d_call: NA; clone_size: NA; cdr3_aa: CASSERGGETEAFF; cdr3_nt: TGTGCCAGTAGTGAGCGCGGGGGGGAAACTGAAGCTTTCTTT
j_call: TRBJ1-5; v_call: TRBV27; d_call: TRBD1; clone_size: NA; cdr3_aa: CASRPDRTGVQQPQHF; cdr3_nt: TGTGCCAGCAGACCCGATCGGACAGGGGTTCAGCAGCCCCAGCATTTT
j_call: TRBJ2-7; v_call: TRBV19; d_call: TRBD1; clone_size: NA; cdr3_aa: CASSPTDRGTYEQYF; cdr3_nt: TGTGCCAGTAGTCCTACGGACAGGGGTACCTACGAGCAGTACTTC
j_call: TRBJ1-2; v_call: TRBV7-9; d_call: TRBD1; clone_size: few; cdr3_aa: CASRETGGASRGYTF; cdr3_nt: TGTGCCAGCAGGGAAACAGGGGGCGCCTCGCGTGGCTACACCTTC
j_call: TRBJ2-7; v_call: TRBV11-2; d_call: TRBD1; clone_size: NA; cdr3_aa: CASSSAIGQGQNEQYF; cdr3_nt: TGTGCCAGCAGCTCCGCGATAGGACAGGGGCAGAACGAGCAGTACTTC
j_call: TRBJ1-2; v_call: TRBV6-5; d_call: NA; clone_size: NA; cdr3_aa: CASSYSMTGDYGYTF; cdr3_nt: TGTGCCAGCAGTTACTCGATGACCGGAGACTATGGCTACACCTTC
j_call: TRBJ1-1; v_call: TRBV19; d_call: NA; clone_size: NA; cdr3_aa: CASSIRGGSTEAFF; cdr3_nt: TGTGCCAGTAGTATCAGGGGTGGCTCGACTGAAGCTTTCTTT
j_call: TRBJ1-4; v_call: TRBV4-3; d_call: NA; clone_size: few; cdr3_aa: CASSQDRQSLGKLFF; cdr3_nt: TGCGCCAGCAGCCAAGATAGACAGTCCCTAGGAAAACTGTTTTTT
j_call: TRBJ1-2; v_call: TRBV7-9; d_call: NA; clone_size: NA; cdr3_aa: CSSTSSDVINYGYTF; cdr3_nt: TGTTCCAGCACCTCTTCAGATGTTATCAACTATGGCTACACCTTC
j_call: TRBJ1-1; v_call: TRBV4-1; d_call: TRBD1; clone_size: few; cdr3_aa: CASSLPRQGAMTEAFF; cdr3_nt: TGCGCCAGCAGCCTCCCTCGGCAGGGGGCTATGACTGAAGCTTTCTTT
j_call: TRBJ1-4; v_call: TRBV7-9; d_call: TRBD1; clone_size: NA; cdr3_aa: CASSSGDSATNEKLFF; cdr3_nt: TGTGCCAGCAGCTCGGGGGACAGTGCAACTAATGAAAAACTGTTTTTT
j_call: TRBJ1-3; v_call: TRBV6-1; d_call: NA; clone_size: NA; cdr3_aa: CASSAAGTRGNTIYF; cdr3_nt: TGTGCCAGCAGTGCGGCCGGGACAAGGGGAAACACCATATATTTT
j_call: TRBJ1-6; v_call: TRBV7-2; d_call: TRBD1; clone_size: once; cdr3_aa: CASSSGQGYNSPLHF; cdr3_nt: TGTGCCAGCAGCTCAGGACAGGGGTATAATTCACCCCTCCACTTT
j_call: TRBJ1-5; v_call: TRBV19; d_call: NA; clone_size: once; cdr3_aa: CASSMAGLYPSRDF; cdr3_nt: TGTGCCAGTAGTATGGCGGGACTATACCCCTCCAGGGATTTT